These 24 T cell receptor beta chains came from one sample sequenced in a study of blood T cell repertoires in COVID-19. TCRdb keeps only in-frame clones here, not all; method: immunoSEQ multiplex PCR. The sample shows over 450,000 clones, 85% to 90% of them seen only once. Sequencing was performed on peripheral blood. The receptor source for this set is a woman aged 45-65 years with COVID-19, enrolled during active disease.

V is TRBV30 and J is TRBJ1-4, with D unresolved. Germline CDR1 GTSNPN, CDR2 SVGIG (reference sequence). V shed 2 bases and J shed 4 bases, with 5 bases lying between them. The CDR3 loop spans 12 amino acids. In DNA, the CDR3 is TGTGCCTGGAGTCTAAGTAATGAAAAACTGTTTTTT. This codes for CAWSLSNEKLFF.

This rearrangement joins TRBV7-8 to TRBJ2-3, with 12 bases matching TRBD1. The V and J ends lost 6 bases and 5 bases, in that order; junction bases with no gene match: 9. The CDR3 extends over 16 amino acids. The germline CDR1 and CDR2 sequences are SGHVS and FQNEAQ. The CDR3 loop is CASSRDGTGGLDTQYF. The CDR3 bases are TGTGCCAGCAGTCGAGACGGGACAGGGGGCCTAGATACGCAGTATTTT.

The chain links TRBV5-1 to TRBJ1-1, with 8 bases matching TRBD1. V dropped 0 bases and J dropped 9; count of bases not matched to a gene: 10. CDR1 is SGHRS, CDR2 YFSETQ, per germline. The CDR3 runs to 15 residues. Here the CDR3 reads CASSLANDRGEKAFF. The DNA of the CDR3 is TGCGCCAGCAGCTTGGCAAACGACAGGGGTGAAAAAGCTTTCTTT.

The chain joins TRBV5-1 to TRBJ1-2; no clear D gene. V was clipped by 0 bases and J by 6 bases, with 9 bases between them. There are 13 residues in the CDR3. Germline V CDR1 and CDR2: SGHRS, YFSETQ. The DNA for the CDR3 is TGCGCCAGCAGCTTGGTACCGAGGGATGGCTACACCTTC. It is translated as CASSLVPRDGYTF.

This sequence joins TRBV12-3 or TRBV12-4 and TRBJ2-2, with D tentatively TRBD2 (5 bases). V was pared by 7 bases and J by 7 bases, with 10 bases between. The CDR3 loop spans 12 amino acids. CDR3 protein: CASMESGGELFF. The CDR3 DNA is TGTGCCAGCATGGAGAGCGGCGGGGAGCTGTTTTTT.

This clone showed up just once. The chain joins TRBV6-6 to TRBJ2-4; TRBD2 might be the D (6 bases). CDR3 length: 15 residues. The V gene lost 5 bases and the J gene lost 6 bases, with 17 bases spanning the gap. The germline V gene has CDR1 MNHNY and CDR2 SVGAGI (reference sequence). The CDR3 DNA reads TGTGCCAGCAGTCTGACTAGGCCCGCAATAAACATTCAGTACTTC. It specifies CASSLTRPAINIQYF.

This clone was observed a handful of times. The chain uses TRBV4-2 and TRBJ2-1; TRBD2 agrees at 12 bases. CDR3 length: 19 amino acids. Germline CDR1 is LGHNA and CDR2 is YNFKEQ. V dropped 4 bases and J dropped 9; count of bases not matched to a gene: 19. The CDR3 loop is CASSRASGGAYVLRAEQFF. CDR3 nucleotide sequence: TGTGCCAGCAGCCGAGCTAGCGGGGGGGCCTACGTGCTCCGGGCTGAGCAGTTCTTC.

This sequence joins TRBV12-3 or TRBV12-4 and TRBJ2-1; D is perhaps TRBD1 (6 bases). V lost 2 bases and J 6 bases, leaving 8 bases between the germline ends. This CDR3 spans 13 amino acids. CDR3 region: CASSLSGVNEQFF. The CDR3 nucleotides read TGTGCCAGCAGTTTATCAGGGGTCAATGAGCAGTTCTTC.

The J gene is TRBJ2-7, the V gene TRBV25-1; D remains ambiguous. V was pared by 3 bases and J by 7 bases, with 13 bases between. Germline V lookup: CDR1 MGHDK, CDR2 SYGVNS. CDR3 size: 13 residues. The CDR3 sequence is CASSDNGFREQYF. In DNA form, the CDR3 reads TGTGCCAGCAGTGATAACGGGTTTAGGGAGCAGTACTTC.

The chain is built from TRBV7-2 and TRBJ2-1, with 7 bases identical to TRBD2. This CDR3 is built from 14 residues. The V and J ends lost 3 bases and 7 bases, in that order; junction bases with no gene match: 6. Germline V gene sequence: CDR1 SGHTA, CDR2 FQGNSA. For the CDR3, the DNA is TGTGCCAGCAGCTTGAGCGGGGCGGTGAATGAGCAGTTCTTC. Translating gives CASSLSGAVNEQFF.

The chain uses TRBV27 and TRBJ2-2; the match to TRBD2 covers 8 bases. The germline CDR1 and CDR2 sequences are MNHEY and SMNVEV (reference sequence). This CDR3 contains 17 residues. J was trimmed by 2 bases and V by 4 bases; bases with no gene match: 9. CDR3 region: CASSWGGRGVNTGELFF. The CDR3 DNA sequence: TGTGCCAGCAGTTGGGGCGGGCGGGGGGTCAACACCGGGGAGCTGTTTTTT.

The V call is TRBV4-1, the J call TRBJ2-2; the match to TRBD1 covers 9 bases. V lost 4 bases and J lost 3; bases outside the gene matches: 6. The CDR3 covers 16 residues. From germline, CDR1 is MGHRA and CDR2 YSYEKL. The CDR3 DNA is TGCGCCAGCAGCCCTATGACAGGGGGGGACACCGGGGAGCTGTTTTTT. Translated, it gives CASSPMTGGDTGELFF.

This chain connects TRBV2 to TRBJ2-1, with 10 bases aligning to TRBD2. Germline V gives CDR1 SNHLY, CDR2 FYNNEI. J lost 5 bases, V lost 6 bases, and 4 bases had no gene match. This CDR3 spans 14 amino acids. The CDR3 spells CASRTSGADNEQFF. The CDR3 DNA is TGTGCCAGCAGAACTAGCGGGGCGGACAATGAGCAGTTCTTC.

The gene calls are TRBV11-2 and TRBJ1-2; 9 bases are a match to TRBD1. The germline V gene has CDR1 SGHAT and CDR2 FQNNGV. V shed 5 bases and J 3 bases; nucleotides not matched to a gene: 7. The CDR3 consists of 15 residues. In nucleotides, the CDR3 is TGTGCCAGCAGCCAAAGGGGACAGGGAGACTATGGCTACACCTTC. Encoded protein: CASSQRGQGDYGYTF.

The chain joins TRBV4-1 to TRBJ2-7; TRBD1 matches 7 bases. Trimming removed 1 base from V and 5 bases from J; junction bases left unmatched: 8. This CDR3 contains 15 residues. CDR1 is MGHRA, CDR2 YSYEKL, per germline. CDR3 bases: TGCGCCAGCAGCCAAGTTGAAGGGGGCTGGAACGAGCAGTACTTC. This translates into CASSQVEGGWNEQYF.

The chain joins TRBV19 to TRBJ1-6; the D is unclear. There are 15 residues in the CDR3. Trimming took off 3 bases at V and 3 bases at J, with 9 bases between the two ends. Per germline, CDR1 LNHDA and CDR2 SQIVND (reference sequence). In nucleotides, the CDR3 is TGTGCCAGTAGTATGAACAGTATCTATAATTCACCCCTCCACTTT. Its translation is CASSMNSIYNSPLHF.

This chain links TRBV9 with TRBJ1-1; maybe TRBD1 (6 bases). Germline V gene data show CDR1 as SGDLS and CDR2 as YYNGEE. The CDR3 is 14 amino acids. Trimming took off 4 bases at V and 4 bases at J, with 14 bases between the two ends. The CDR3 loop is CASSLRTEGTEAFF. The CDR3 DNA sequence: TGTGCCAGCAGCCTCCGGACAGAGGGCACTGAAGCTTTCTTT.

This clone was seen a single time. V usage is TRBV30 and J usage is TRBJ2-1, with D unresolved. V was clipped by 2 bases and J by 8 bases, with 13 bases between them. CDR1 is GTSNPN, CDR2 SVGIG, per germline (reference sequence). The CDR3 sequence is 13 residues long. The CDR3 here is CAWSRGGWDEQFF. As DNA, the CDR3 is TGTGCCTGGAGTCGAGGTGGGTGGGATGAGCAGTTCTTC.

This rearrangement joins TRBV9 to TRBJ2-2, with no clear D. Germline CDR1 SGDLS, CDR2 YYNGEE. V dropped 4 bases and J dropped 5 bases, with 15 bases sitting between them. This CDR3 has 15 residues. The CDR3 loop reads CASSPAAVRTGELFF. The CDR3 nucleotides read TGTGCCAGCAGCCCTGCGGCCGTGCGGACCGGGGAGCTGTTTTTT.

This CDR3 reads CASSLGTGGSGNTIYF. In nucleotides, the CDR3 is TGTGCCAGCAGTTTAGGAACAGGGGGCTCTGGAAACACCATATATTTT. The chain combines TRBV27 with TRBJ1-3; 8 nucleotides match TRBD1. The CDR3 contains 16 residues. V was pared by 2 bases and J by 0 bases, with 3 bases of the junction left unmatched. The germline gives CDR1 MNHEY, CDR2 SMNVEV (reference sequence).

The chain links TRBV4-1 to TRBJ2-1, with TRBD2 matching 8 bases. The CDR3 is 16 residues long. Per germline, CDR1 MGHRA and CDR2 YSYEKL. J gave up 12 bases and V 2 bases, and 15 bases lay outside the gene matches. CDR3 in DNA: TGCGCCAGCAGCCAAACGGACCCGGGAGGGGCTCGTGGGCAGTTCTTC. Protein sequence: CASSQTDPGGARGQFF.

CDR3 in DNA: TGTGCCAGCAGCTTAAGTGGGCTGAGCACAGATACGCAGTATTTT. It codes for CASSLSGLSTDTQYF. This rearrangement joins TRBV7-3 to TRBJ2-3; D not resolved. The germline V gene encodes CDR1 SGHTA and CDR2 FQGTGA. CDR3 length: 15 residues. Trimming shortened V by 1 base and J by 0 bases, and 8 bases separated the two germline ends.

The V gene is TRBV27, the J gene TRBJ1-4; D perhaps matches TRBD1 (5 bases). Germline CDR1 reads MNHEY; CDR2 reads SMNVEV (reference sequence). The CDR3 is 17 residues long. The V end was cut by 4 bases, the J end by 5 bases, with 20 bases between. The DNA for the CDR3 is TGTGCCAGCAGTTCGACTATTAAGGGACTCCCGAATGAAAAACTGTTTTTT. Translation: CASSSTIKGLPNEKLFF. Drawing the rest from reference TRBV27 and TRBJ1-4, the complete variable domain is EAQVTQNPRYLITVTGKKLTVTCSQNMNHEYMSWYRQDPGLGLRQIYYSMNVEVTDKGDVPEGYKVSRKEKRNFPLILESPSPNQTSLYFCASSSTIKGLPNEKLFFGSGTQLSVL.

CDR3 sequence: CASSASGGADTQYF. The CDR3 coding sequence is TGTGCCAGCAGCGCTAGCGGGGGTGCAGATACGCAGTATTTT. The chain couples TRBV2 to TRBJ2-3; 10 nucleotides line up with TRBD2. The ends lost 6 bases at V and 4 bases at J; junction bases unmatched: 4. This CDR3 region has 14 residues. Looked up from germline, CDR1 is SNHLY and CDR2 is FYNNEI.